This T cell receptor (beta chain) was obtained from a study of identifying expanded T cells in peripheral blood. Collection occurred without any documented infections or immune events in donors. The CDR3 extends over 13 amino acids. Losses at the gene ends were 4 bases for V and 8 bases for J; bases not matched to a gene: 7. Germline loops: CDR1 SGHNT, CDR2 YYREEE (reference sequence). TCRdb's copy holds only in-frame clones and misses some; the assay was immunoSEQ multiplex PCR. Of approximately 100,000 clones in the sample, more than 85% were seen once. The TCR was taken from a person aged 18-70 years in good health. The sample taken for sequencing was blood. The chain couples TRBV5-4 to TRBJ2-5; 8 bases align to TRBD2. The CDR3 here is CASSPGGGGTQYF. In DNA, the CDR3 is TGTGCCAGCAGCCCGGGAGGGGGGGGCACCCAGTACTTC. Full variable domain (remainder filled in from reference TRBV5-4 and TRBJ2-5): ETGVTQSPTHLIKTRGQQVTLRCSSQSGHNTVSWYQQALGQGPQFIFQYYREEENGRGNFPPRFSGLQFPNYSSELNVNALELDDSALYLCASSPGGGGTQYFGPGTRLLVL.